This T cell receptor beta chain is from a study of T cell clones after liver transplantation (dated by TCRdb to between 2018 and 2021). Describing the broader study: Samples were obtained from ITN030ST, a randomized trial in which withdrawal of immunosuppression was attempted within 2 years of liver transplantation. Until randomization at 12-24 months post-transplant, subjects were given standard immunosuppression, with no induction therapy. Tolerance was defined as complete immunosuppression withdrawal for at least one year with no rise in liver enzymes beyond twice the upper limit of normal. Donor-reactive T cell clones were identified by TCRbeta sequencing following a pre-transplant mixed lymphocyte reaction and were subsequently tracked in post-transplant blood. The study cohort included 8 liver transplant recipients, of whom 3 were classified as tolerant and 5 as non-tolerant. Of the eight recipients, a few were HCV-positive, while the remaining recipients had been transplanted for non-autoimmune, non-viral indications. Blood samples were collected pre-transplant, pre-randomization before withdrawal, and post-randomization after either full withdrawal or failed withdrawal. Third party-reactive TCRbeta sequences were also identified from pre-transplant MLRs to serve as an antigen-independent comparator for donor-reactive sequences. Findings and caveats that apply to the study as a whole: Because of small, heterogeneous patient numbers and non-standardized post-transplant time points, the conclusions were only preliminary. Low numbers of available donor cells limited the measurable donor-reactive repertoire in a couple of subjects. Circulating donor-reactive CD4 TCRbeta sequences fell significantly post-transplant in most of the 8 subjects, irrespective of tolerance or HCV status. After accounting for repertoire turnover, donor-reactive detection was significantly reduced in 7 of 8 subjects for CD4 and 8 of 8 for CD8. A greater decline was seen for donor-reactive sequences than for third party-reactive sequences, suggesting partial antigen-specific deletion unrelated to withdrawal success. Since no allograft tissue specimens were available, donor-reactive T cells may have migrated into the graft instead of being deleted.

The time point label, as the study defines it: pre-transplant. Thawed unstimulated PBMCs were stained for CD3, CD4 and CD8 and FACS-sorted into CD3+CD4+ and CD3+CD8+ populations. Each of the 8 studied subjects was randomized to immunosuppression withdrawal. Genomic DNA was isolated with the Qiagen DNeasy Blood and Tissue Kit. High-throughput TCRbeta CDR3 sequencing of frozen genomic DNA was performed by immunoSEQ, with PCR amplification, mapping, bias correction and internal controls included. Under the source paper's analysis protocol: Productive rearrangements were retained, and unique TCRbeta sequences were defined by the CDR3 nucleotide sequence together with the V and J gene. A sequence counted as donor-reactive only if the sequence showed at least 5-fold expansion in CFSE-low cells compared with unstimulated pre-transplant cells and had a frequency of at least 0.01%. Per-subject minimum frequency thresholds, based on the lowest-template unstimulated sample, ensured at least 90% detection power. Jensen-Shannon divergence between the top 1000 TCRbeta sequences post-transplant and pre-transplant was used to measure repertoire turnover. Two-sided Fisher's exact tests were used to test for changes in how often donor-reactive sequences were detected. As stored in TCRdb, this immuneACCESS dataset retains in-frame rearrangements with V and J assigned. A fraction of the clones does not appear; measured against another copy, unresolved V genes explain less than half of the discrepancy, and the remainder lacks a known reason. That table gives V, J and clone size, and the DNA gave D and trimming. Here the sample has tens of thousands of clones; 60% to 80% occur a single time. The ten top clones hold about 15% of the sample.

In the germline V gene, CDR1 corresponds to SGDLS and CDR2 to YYNGEE. V lost 7 bases and J lost 5 bases; the stretch between them is 18 bases long. The CDR3 holds 15 amino acids from the cysteine to the phenylalanine. Here the CDR3 DNA is all that survives: 45 bases in frame from base 1. Of note for this clone: Its antigen has not been determined. Base-call qualities are not available, and no considerably larger clone is one nucleotide away.

The sample consisted of CD4+ T cells from blood, taken before liver transplant. The sequence was obtained from a human donor who received a liver transplant. This chain joins TRBV9 to TRBJ1-4; a weak D assignment points to TRBD1 (5 bases agree). The CDR3 region: CASSEMGGSNEKLFF. In nucleotides, the sequence is TGTGCCAGCTCAGAAATGGGGGGGTCCAATGAAAAACTGTTTTTT.